These 20 T cell receptor beta chains came from one sample sequenced in a study of cytomegalovirus exposure and HLA in healthy donors. 13 Jbeta primers and 60 Vbeta primers were used for the PCR. Measured with immunoSEQ multiplex PCR; TCRdb has only the in-frame clones, and not every one. The data hold 120,000 to 150,000 clones, with 80% to 85% observed a single time. Specimen: PBMCs. Receptor source: a male donor in good health and CMV-seronegative.

The chain links TRBV29-1 to TRBJ2-7; possibly TRBD2 for D (5 bases). This CDR3 spans 13 amino acids. Looked up from germline, CDR1 is SQVTM and CDR2 is ANQGSEA. Trimming shortened V by 2 bases and J by 1 base, and 9 bases separated the two germline ends. CDR3 nucleotides: TGCAGCGTTGAAACTCGGGGTTCCTACGAGCAGTACTTC. This codes for CSVETRGSYEQYF.

J is TRBJ1-1 and V is TRBV6-5; D remains unclear. CDR1 and CDR2 (germline): MNHEY, SVGAGI. V shed 7 bases and J shed 5 bases, with 20 bases lying between them. The CDR3 length is 15 residues. CDR3: CASTMGRVTGTEAFF. The CDR3 nucleotides read TGTGCCAGCACCATGGGTCGGGTCACCGGTACTGAAGCTTTCTTT.

The chain employs TRBV27 and TRBJ1-5; tentative D call: TRBD1 (5 bases). The V end was cut by 7 bases, the J end by 0 bases, with 10 bases between. The germline V gene has CDR1 MNHEY and CDR2 SMNVEV (reference sequence). The CDR3 sequence is 14 residues long. The CDR3 bases are TGTGCCAGCAAGGACACCTTTAGCAATCAGCCCCAGCATTTT. Amino acids: CASKDTFSNQPQHF.

The chain uses TRBV7-6 and TRBJ1-6; 7 nucleotides agree with TRBD1. The CDR3 contains 16 residues. J was trimmed by 1 base and V by 5 bases; bases with no gene match: 5. From germline, CDR1 is SGHVS and CDR2 FNYEAQ. CDR3 bases: TGTGCCAGCAGCGCAGAACAGGGGTCCTATAATTCACCCCTCCACTTT. Protein sequence: CASSAEQGSYNSPLHF.

The rearrangement joins TRBV27 to TRBJ2-1; TRBD2 might be the D (6 bases). This CDR3 contains 14 residues. The V gene lost 6 bases and the J gene lost 2 bases, with 11 bases spanning the gap. From germline, CDR1 is MNHEY and CDR2 SMNVEV (reference sequence). CDR3 sequence (DNA): TGTGCCAGCAGACCGAGCGGGCCCTACAATGAGCAGTTCTTC. The encoded protein is CASRPSGPYNEQFF.

The chain uses TRBV27 and TRBJ1-1, with 7 bases identical to TRBD1. Germline V gene data show CDR1 as MNHEY and CDR2 as SMNVEV (reference sequence). The V and J ends lost 6 bases and 5 bases, in that order; junction bases with no gene match: 6. CDR3 length: 13 amino acids. The CDR3 nucleotides read TGTGCCAGCAGGCCAGGGGGATGGACTGAAGCTTTCTTT. Its protein is CASRPGGWTEAFF.

The chain uses TRBV27 and TRBJ1-1; 9 positions match TRBD1. Unmatched junction bases numbered 4, after V lost 0 bases and J lost 5 bases. The length of the CDR3 is 15 residues. Germline V lookup: CDR1 MNHEY, CDR2 SMNVEV (reference sequence). CDR3 protein: CASSLSWTGATEAFF. The CDR3, as DNA: TGTGCCAGCAGTTTATCGTGGACAGGGGCTACTGAAGCTTTCTTT.

The table lists this clone with a count of one. Mismatch with germline at one junction end may stem from a read error. V gene TRBV27 combines with J gene TRBJ2-7; TRBD1 matches 7 bases. Looked up from germline, CDR1 is MNHEY and CDR2 is SMNVEV (reference sequence). This CDR3 contains 14 residues. The CDR3 DNA follows: TGTGCCAGCAGTCTATCCGGGACAGCGTACGAGCAGTACTTC. It translates to CASSLSGTAYEQYF.

The chain couples TRBV6-1 to TRBJ1-2; perhaps TRBD1 as D (5 bases). Germline assignment: CDR1 MNHNS and CDR2 SASEGT. The CDR3 has 12 amino acids. CDR3 sequence reads: CAAPGGNYGYTF. The CDR3 DNA sequence: TGTGCTGCACCGGGGGGGAACTATGGCTACACCTTC.

The chain recombines TRBV2 with TRBJ2-1, with TRBD1 matching over 7 bases. CDR1 and CDR2 (germline): SNHLY, FYNNEI. The CDR3 consists of 13 residues. V lost 7 bases and J lost 10; bases outside the gene matches: 10. The CDR3 bases are TGTGCCAGCACCGACAGGGCGGCCGAGGAGCAGTTCTTC. This codes for CASTDRAAEEQFF.

This clone was seen more than once but under ten times. The chain joins TRBV12-5 to TRBJ2-3; D is ambiguous. Trimming left V 1 base short and J 6 bases short, with 11 bases between. Germline assignment: CDR1 LGHNT and CDR2 FRNRAP. CDR3 size: 14 residues. The CDR3 coding sequence is TGTGCTAGTGGTTTGGATCCCGGGTGGGATACGCAGTATTTT. Translating it yields CASGLDPGWDTQYF.

This clone appeared once. The genes are TRBV19 and TRBJ2-3, with 8 nucleotides matching TRBD1. V lost 9 bases and J lost 4; bases outside the gene matches: 9. This CDR3 has 14 amino acids. Germline V gene lookup returns CDR1 LNHDA and CDR2 SQIVND (reference sequence). The CDR3 is CASRATGVSDTQYF. Written as DNA, the CDR3 is TGTGCCAGCCGCGCGACAGGGGTTTCAGATACGCAGTATTTT.

The V and J genes are TRBV7-9 and TRBJ2-1, with D perhaps TRBD2 (6 bases). The CDR3 covers 15 residues. V shed 3 bases and J shed 3 bases, with 12 bases lying between them. CDR1 and CDR2 from the germline V gene are SEHNR and FQNEAQ (reference sequence). The CDR3 is CASSFRRGYYNEQFF. The CDR3 region has the DNA TGTGCCAGCAGCTTTCGGCGGGGCTACTACAATGAGCAGTTCTTC.

The chain carries TRBV28 and TRBJ1-1; D unclear. CDR1 is MDHEN and CDR2 is SYDVKM in the germline V gene. V was trimmed by 5 bases and J by 1 base, leaving 11 bases between them. The CDR3 has 14 residues. The CDR3 loop reads CASSRDFRNTEAFF. In DNA form, the CDR3 reads TGTGCCAGCAGTCGAGACTTTCGGAACACTGAAGCTTTCTTT.

V gene TRBV11-2 combines with J gene TRBJ1-1; D is ambiguous. The germline V gene encodes CDR1 SGHAT and CDR2 FQNNGV. The V end was cut by 1 base, the J end by 0 bases, with 9 bases between. There are 15 residues in the CDR3. In DNA, the CDR3 is TGTGCCAGCAGCTTAGGTCCGGGAGTGAACACTGAAGCTTTCTTT. Protein product: CASSLGPGVNTEAFF.

In this sample, this clone turned up once. V is TRBV4-3 and J is TRBJ2-3, with 9 bases lining up with TRBD1. J was trimmed by 5 bases and V by 3 bases; bases with no gene match: 9. The germline gives CDR1 LGHNA, CDR2 YSLEER. The CDR3 contains 16 residues. CDR3 region: CASSHIDRGALDTQYF. Here the CDR3 DNA reads TGCGCCAGCAGCCACATTGACAGGGGGGCGCTAGATACGCAGTATTTT.

J is TRBJ1-1 and V is TRBV27, with D hard to call. The germline V gene encodes CDR1 MNHEY and CDR2 SMNVEV (reference sequence). Trimming took 6 bases from V and 1 from J, leaving 21 bases between them. This CDR3 is 17 amino acids long. The CDR3 DNA reads as TGTGCCAGCAGCACAAACCAACCGAGACTGCGGAACACTGAAGCTTTCTTT. Its protein product is CASSTNQPRLRNTEAFF.

This chain uses TRBV18 with TRBJ2-7; maybe TRBD1 (6 bases). This CDR3 comprises 16 residues. The V end was cut by 8 bases, the J end by 1 base, with 21 bases between. The germline V gene has CDR1 KGHSH and CDR2 LQKENI. CDR3 coding DNA: TGTGCCAGCCAGCTCACCAGGGCAGGGGAGTCCTACGAGCAGTACTTC. Protein sequence: CASQLTRAGESYEQYF.

V and J are TRBV7-9 and TRBJ2-7, with TRBD2 as a possible D gene (6 bases). The V gene lost 3 bases and the J gene lost 2 bases, with 11 bases spanning the gap. The CDR3 totals 14 residues. Germline loops: CDR1 SEHNR, CDR2 FQNEAQ (reference sequence). CDR3 residues: CASSFRGGAYEQYF. The CDR3 nucleotides read TGTGCCAGCAGCTTTCGGGGAGGAGCCTACGAGCAGTACTTC.

Comments on this clone: At one of its ends the junction is not consistent with the germline gene, which may arise from a read error. The rearrangement uses TRBV7-9 and TRBJ2-7; tentatively, D is TRBD1 (5 bases). CDR3 size: 15 residues. In germline, CDR1 is SEHNR, CDR2 FQNEAQ (reference sequence). Here the CDR3 DNA reads TGTGCCAGCAGCTTCGTGGGCCAGGGCTCCTTCGAGCAGTACTTC. Its protein is CASSFVGQGSFEQYF.